The clone carrying this T cell receptor beta chain was recorded only once. This sample is drawn from a study of control samples from healthy donors and cancer patients. Profiled with immunoSEQ multiplex PCR; TCRdb holds only in-frame clones, not every one. The table records over 50,000 clones, approximately 86% of them present only once. Per germline, CDR1 MDHEN and CDR2 SYDVKM. The CDR3 is 14 amino acids. V lost 0 bases to trimming and J lost 8 bases, with 13 bases between them. Sequenced: blood. The sequence derives from a man between 45 and 60 years old in good health. This chain connects TRBV28 to TRBJ1-2; tentative D call: TRBD1 (6 bases). The CDR3 DNA reads as TGTGCCAGCAGTTTATGGGTACAGGGTGGCGGCTACACCTTC. Protein product: CASSLWVQGGGYTF.